These 29 T cell receptor beta chains originate from one sample sequenced in a study of blood T cells in healthy people across ages (dated by TCRdb to the mid-2010s). Receptor amplification or capture employed 5' RACE. The sample was run on an Illumina HiSeq 2500. A second roughly 7 to 11 cycle PCR used a sample-barcoded 5' primer and a J-beta primer mix. TCRdb reran the public reads through fastp at Q25 and MiXCR, keeping productive beta chains. Each CDR3 protein gets just one entry, which takes the most common genes and DNA from the rows behind it. This sample lists 720,000 or so distinct CDR3 sequences; roughly 41% were detected once. The ten largest clones capture around 30% of the sample. Sequenced: blood. Receptor source: an elderly man in good health.

This clonotype was seen a handful of times. The chain recombines TRBV5-1 with TRBJ2-1; TRBD2 is a possible D gene (5 bases). The CDR3 sequence is 12 residues long. Per germline, CDR1 SGHRS and CDR2 YFSETQ. V was pared by 0 bases and J by 13 bases, with 11 bases between. CDR3 in amino acids: CASSLALDLQFF. The CDR3 DNA follows: TGCGCCAGCAGCTTGGCCTTGGACTTACAGTTCTTC.

The rearrangement joins TRBV2 to TRBJ2-1; D is possibly TRBD2 (6 bases). V shed 10 bases and J shed 4 bases, with 17 bases lying between them. CDR3 length equals 14 residues. The germline V gene encodes CDR1 SNHLY and CDR2 FYNNEI. The CDR3 DNA is TGTGCCACCAAGGGGACTGCCAGGTACAATGAGCAGTTCTTC. Translated, it gives CATKGTARYNEQFF. Looking up the rest from reference TRBV2 and TRBJ2-1 gives the full variable domain: EPEVTQTPSHQVTQMGQEVILRCVPISNHLYFYWYRQILGQKVEFLVSFYNNEISEKSEIFDDQFSVERPDGSNFTLKIRSTKLEDSAMYFCATKGTARYNEQFFGPGTRLTVL.

This sequence joins TRBV12-3 or TRBV12-4 and TRBJ1-2; TRBD1 is a possible D gene (5 bases). Trimming took off 6 bases at V and 0 bases at J, with 11 bases between the two ends. This CDR3 spans 14 amino acids. The CDR3 coding sequence is TGTGCCAGCAGAGTCCGGGGCTCTAACTATGGCTACACCTTC. Its protein is CASRVRGSNYGYTF.

As for this clonotype: At one boundary the junction diverges from the germline segment, which might be a read error. The genes are TRBV24-1 and TRBJ2-1, with D perhaps TRBD1 (6 bases). The germline gives CDR1 KGHDR, CDR2 SFDVKD. CDR3 length: 15 amino acids. CDR3 region: CATSEQDRFGNVQFF. The CDR3 DNA follows: TGTGCCACCAGTGAACAGGACAGATTTGGCAATGTGCAGTTCTTC.

This clonotype was seen more than once but under ten times. The rearrangement links TRBV6-5 to TRBJ2-7; 13 positions agree with TRBD2. Germline V gene data show CDR1 as MNHEY and CDR2 as SVGAGI. The length of the CDR3 is 15 residues. The V gene end was trimmed by 6 bases and the J gene end by 4 bases; junction bases not matched to a gene: 6. For the CDR3, the DNA is TGTGCCAGCAGCTGGACTAGCGGGAGTAGTTACGAGCAGTACTTC. It is translated as CASSWTSGSSYEQYF.

The chain carries TRBV6-5 and TRBJ1-1; no definite D call. The CDR3 contains 15 residues. The V gene's germline CDR1 is MNHEY and CDR2 SVGAGI. The V gene lost 6 bases and the J gene lost 0 bases, with 14 bases spanning the gap. For the CDR3, the DNA is TGTGCCAGCAGGATCCGACGGATCATGAACACTGAAGCTTTCTTT. Translation gives CASRIRRIMNTEAFF.

The chain joins TRBV28 to TRBJ2-7, with 7 positions matching TRBD2. The ends lost 6 bases at V and 5 bases at J; junction bases unmatched: 10. The CDR3 consists of 14 residues. CDR1 is MDHEN and CDR2 is SYDVKM in the germline V gene. The CDR3 spells CASRGQRGAHEQYF. The CDR3 DNA is TGTGCCAGCAGAGGTCAGCGGGGTGCCCACGAGCAGTACTTC.

Comments on this clonotype: The junction does not match germline at one end; this may be a read error. J is TRBJ2-5 and V is TRBV4-3; possibly TRBD2 for D (6 bases). The end of the DNA fits TRBJ2-7 better, so the J call may be wrong. The length of the CDR3 is 15 residues. Germline CDR1 is LGHNA and CDR2 is YSLEER. The CDR3 DNA sequence: TGCGCCGGCAGCCAAGCATACACGGGGGCCTACGAGCAGTACTTC. Amino acids: CAGSQAYTGAYEQYF.

In this sample, this clonotype turned up a few times. This chain links TRBV3-1 with TRBJ2-5; unclear D gene. The CDR3 has 14 amino acids. With 0 bases removed from V and 5 bases from J, the gap between germline ends came to 10 bases. From germline, CDR1 is LGHDT and CDR2 YNNKEL (reference sequence). CDR3 coding DNA: TGTGCCAGCAGCCAAGAAACTACCCGGGAGACCCAGTACTTC. It is translated as CASSQETTRETQYF.

This clonotype occurred a few times. This rearrangement joins TRBV5-1 to TRBJ2-1; the match to TRBD2 covers 8 bases. The CDR3 consists of 14 residues. CDR1 is SGHRS, CDR2 YFSETQ, per germline. V gave up 2 bases and J gave up 8 bases; unmatched junction bases: 6. Here the CDR3 DNA reads TGCGCCAGCAGCTTAGGGACTAGTTTCGATGAGCAGTTCTTC. It yields the protein CASSLGTSFDEQFF.

This clonotype was seen more than once but under ten times. V and J are TRBV20-1 and TRBJ1-6; perhaps TRBD1 as D (5 bases). The germline CDR1 and CDR2 sequences are DFQATT and SNEGSKA (reference sequence). The CDR3 is made up of 15 amino acids. The V gene lost 0 bases and the J gene lost 9 bases, with 15 bases spanning the gap. The CDR3: CSARDQGAPPSPLHF. Written as DNA, the CDR3 is TGCAGTGCTAGAGATCAAGGGGCGCCCCCTTCACCCCTCCACTTT.

V and J are TRBV20-1 and TRBJ2-5; D gene unclear. Germline V CDR1 and CDR2: DFQATT, SNEGSKA (reference sequence). V was trimmed by 0 bases and J by 11 bases, leaving 19 bases between them. This CDR3 is built from 14 residues. CDR3 sequence: CSARDSQRVNEQYF. The CDR3 DNA reads TGCAGTGCTAGAGATTCCCAGCGCGTCAATGAGCAGTACTTC.

V is TRBV29-1 and J is TRBJ2-1; tentatively, D is TRBD1 (6 bases). The end of the DNA aligns better with TRBJ2-7, so the J call may be wrong. Germline V gene lookup returns CDR1 SQVTM and CDR2 ANQGSEA. This CDR3 is built from 13 residues. The CDR3 DNA reads TGCAGCGTTGACAGGGGCTACTACAATGAGCAGTACTTC. Translation gives CSVDRGYYNEQYF.

The rearrangement links TRBV28 to TRBJ2-1; no clear D. This CDR3 is built from 16 residues. Germline V gene lookup returns CDR1 MDHEN and CDR2 SYDVKM. The V end lost 1 base, the J end lost 6 bases, and 16 bases lay between the germline ends. This CDR3 reads CASSLLQPSTFNEQFF. For the CDR3, the DNA is TGTGCCAGCAGTTTATTACAGCCCTCGACGTTCAATGAGCAGTTCTTC.

This clonotype has more than one count but fewer than ten. The rearrangement links TRBV6-1 to TRBJ2-3; 7 bases agree with TRBD2. CDR1 is MNHNS and CDR2 is SASEGT in the germline V gene. The CDR3 is 14 amino acids. The J segment lost 2 bases and the V segment lost 4 bases, leaving 3 bases of the junction unmatched. The CDR3 sequence: CASSGLAVTDTQYF. CDR3 DNA sequence: TGTGCCAGCAGTGGGCTAGCGGTCACAGATACGCAGTATTTT.

There are a few counts of this clonotype. The rearrangement links TRBV7-3 to TRBJ2-1; TRBD2 aligns across 7 bases. Per the germline V gene, CDR1 is SGHTA and CDR2 is FQGTGA. Germline trimming cut 5 bases from V and 9 bases from J; bases unmatched to any gene: 13. This CDR3 contains 15 residues. The chain's CDR3 is CASSPSSGNNGEQFF. The CDR3 nucleotides read TGTGCCAGCAGCCCCTCTAGCGGAAACAACGGTGAGCAGTTCTTC. The complete variable domain, with remaining parts taken from reference TRBV7-3 and TRBJ2-1, reads GAGVSQTPSNKVTEKGKYVELRCDPISGHTALYWYRQSLGQGPEFLIYFQGTGAADDSGLPNDRFFAVRPEGSVSTLKIQRTERGDSAVYLCASSPSSGNNGEQFFGPGTRLTVL.

This clonotype was counted a few times. The J gene is TRBJ2-5, the V gene TRBV19, with 7 bases that match TRBD1. The end of the DNA fits TRBJ2-7 better, so the J call may be wrong. Germline V gene sequence: CDR1 LNHDA, CDR2 SQIVND (reference sequence). CDR3 length: 13 amino acids. In DNA, the CDR3 is TGTGCCAGCCGACAGGGTACAACCTACGAGCAGTACTTC. This codes for CASRQGTTYEQYF.

V and J are TRBV12-3 or TRBV12-4 and TRBJ2-1; 11 bases are a match to TRBD2. With V trimmed by 6 bases and J by 7 bases, 8 bases remained unmatched. The CDR3 is made up of 15 amino acids. The CDR3 sequence: CASSPLAGVVNEQFF. CDR3 DNA sequence: TGTGCCAGCAGCCCACTAGCGGGAGTTGTTAATGAGCAGTTCTTC.

This clonotype appeared a few times. This chain uses TRBV9 with TRBJ2-3; 11 bases are shared with TRBD2. Germline V gene data show CDR1 as SGDLS and CDR2 as YYNGEE. Trimming took 4 bases from V and 0 from J; bases not matched to a gene: 4. The CDR3 is made up of 16 amino acids. CDR3 region: CASSTRLAGSTDTQYF. The CDR3 DNA is TGTGCCAGCAGCACTCGACTAGCGGGGAGCACAGATACGCAGTATTTT.

Many counts were recorded for this clonotype. This rearrangement joins TRBV6-2 or TRBV6-3 to TRBJ2-1, with 7 bases matching TRBD1. The CDR3 has 15 amino acids. Germline values: CDR1 MNHEY, CDR2 SVGEGT. Trimming cost V 6 bases and J 3 bases; bases outside gene matches: 8. CDR3 region: CASSRPGTDYNEQFF. The CDR3 DNA sequence: TGTGCCAGCAGCCGACCGGGGACAGACTACAATGAGCAGTTCTTC.

The chain has TRBV5-1 and TRBJ2-4; 9 positions match TRBD2. The trim removed 3 bases at V and 6 bases at J, leaving 10 bases unmatched. The CDR3 consists of 16 residues. The germline V gene has CDR1 SGHRS and CDR2 YFSETQ. The CDR3 DNA follows: TGCGCCAGCAGCTCGGGATCTGGCGGGAGGGTAAACATTCAGTACTTC. Translated, it gives CASSSGSGGRVNIQYF.

This clonotype was observed a few times. V gene TRBV20-1 combines with J gene TRBJ2-7; D perhaps matches TRBD2 (6 bases). Germline V gives CDR1 DFQATT, CDR2 SNEGSKA (reference sequence). V dropped 3 bases and J dropped 0 bases, with 24 bases sitting between them. There are 18 residues in the CDR3. This CDR3 reads CSASSDLLTSPRSYEQYF. In DNA form, the CDR3 reads TGCAGTGCTAGTTCCGACCTACTAACTAGCCCCCGCTCCTACGAGCAGTACTTC.

The chain carries TRBV20-1 and TRBJ2-5; D is possibly TRBD1 (5 bases). Germline CDR1 is DFQATT and CDR2 is SNEGSKA (reference sequence). Trimming pared 0 bases from V and 1 base from J, leaving 12 bases between. The CDR3 runs 15 residues. CDR3 coding DNA: TGCAGTGCTAGAGAGCTAAAGGACACCCAAGAGACCCAGTACTTC. Protein: CSARELKDTQETQYF.

This chain joins TRBV7-2 and TRBJ2-5; D is uncertain. The germline gives CDR1 SGHTA, CDR2 FQGNSA. This CDR3 contains 15 residues. The V and J ends lost 0 bases and 1 base respectively, with 9 bases between them. The CDR3 region has the DNA TGTGCCAGCAGCTTAGCTAACCCCGGCCAAGAGACCCAGTACTTC. This translates into CASSLANPGQETQYF.

The chain recombines TRBV6-2 or TRBV6-3 with TRBJ2-1, with 10 bases fitting TRBD1. The end of the DNA is better explained by TRBJ2-7, so the J call may be wrong. The CDR3 covers 14 residues. Germline V lookup: CDR1 MNHEY, CDR2 SVGEGT. CDR3 sequence: CASRQGQGSNEQYF. The CDR3 bases are TGTGCCAGCAGACAGGGACAGGGGAGTAATGAGCAGTACTTC.

V usage is TRBV20-1 and J usage is TRBJ2-1, with D unclear. Deletions cut 4 bases from V and 4 bases from J, with 11 bases between. CDR3 length: 13 amino acids. Looked up from germline, CDR1 is DFQATT and CDR2 is SNEGSKA (reference sequence). Written as DNA, the CDR3 is TGCAGTGCTATTGACGGTCAGTACAATGAGCAGTTCTTC. Protein: CSAIDGQYNEQFF.

This sequence joins TRBV20-1 and TRBJ2-3; 10 nucleotides align to TRBD2. The CDR3 is made up of 14 amino acids. The germline V gene has CDR1 DFQATT and CDR2 SNEGSKA (reference sequence). V shed 5 bases and J 4 bases; nucleotides not matched to a gene: 6. CDR3 in amino acids: CSARKRGGADTQYF. The CDR3 DNA reads as TGCAGTGCTCGGAAGCGGGGGGGCGCAGATACGCAGTATTTT.

As concerns this clonotype: The germline gene is not matched at one end of the junction; a read error may be the cause. V gene TRBV25-1 combines with J gene TRBJ2-6; 9 bases map to TRBD1. Germline CDR1 and CDR2: MGHDK and SYGVNS. The CDR3 consists of 18 residues. The CDR3 region has the DNA TGTGCCAGCAGTGAACCCGGGACAGGGACTACTGGGGCCAACGTCCCGACTTTC. This sequence encodes CASSEPGTGTTGANVPTF.

Many counts were recorded for this clonotype. This rearrangement joins TRBV20-1 to TRBJ1-6; TRBD1 is a possible D gene (5 bases). Trimming cost V 4 bases and J 10 bases, with 20 bases left between them. The germline CDR1 and CDR2 sequences are DFQATT and SNEGSKA (reference sequence). This CDR3 spans 15 amino acids. The CDR3 DNA reads TGCAGTGCTAACCCGGGACGGCGGTCGTACTCACCCCTCCACTTT. It codes for CSANPGRRSYSPLHF.